The clone carrying this T cell receptor (beta chain) was counted a single time. Its cognate antigen is unknown. Brentuximab vedotin exposure varied, and every patient relapsed after autologous stem cell transplantation. The CDR3 extends over 15 amino acids. Germline CDR1 reads MNHEY; CDR2 reads SMNVEV (reference sequence). Losses at the gene ends were 2 bases for V and 6 bases for J; bases not matched to a gene: 5. This sample stems from a study of PD-1 blockade in classical Hodgkin lymphoma. Study as a whole: Patients received nivolumab 3 mg/kg intravenously every 2 weeks. Whole-study findings and limits: Patients starting nivolumab less than 1 year after ASCT had lower diversity and were excluded from later analyses. Complete responders showed a baseline diversity that resembled the diversity of newly diagnosed patients.

This table comes from immunoSEQ multiplex PCR, and its TCRdb copy is limited to in-frame clones, with some not included. The data show approximately 50,000 clones, with more than 75% seen just once and around 5% held by the top ten. V and J are TRBV27 and TRBJ2-1; 9 nucleotides agree with TRBD2. The specimen comprised peripheral blood mononuclear cells (PBMCs), sampled before the second cycle of nivolumab. The origin of this receptor is a human donor with classical Hodgkin lymphoma. The CDR3 DNA sequence: TGTGCCAGCAGTTTACTAAGCGGGGGGTCCAATGAGCAGTTCTTC. Translating it yields CASSLLSGGSNEQFF.